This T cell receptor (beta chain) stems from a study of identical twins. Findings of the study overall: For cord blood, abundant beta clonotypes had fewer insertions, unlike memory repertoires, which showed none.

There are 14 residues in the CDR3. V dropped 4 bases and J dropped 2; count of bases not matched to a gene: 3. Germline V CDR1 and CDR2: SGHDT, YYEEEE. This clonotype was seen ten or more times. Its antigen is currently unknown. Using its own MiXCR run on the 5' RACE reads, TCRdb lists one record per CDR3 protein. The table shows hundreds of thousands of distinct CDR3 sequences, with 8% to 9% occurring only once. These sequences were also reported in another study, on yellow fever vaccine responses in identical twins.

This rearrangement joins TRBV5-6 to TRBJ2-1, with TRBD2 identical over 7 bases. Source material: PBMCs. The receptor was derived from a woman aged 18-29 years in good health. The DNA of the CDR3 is TGTGCCAGCAGCCGCGGGAGTACCTACAATGAGCAGTTCTTC. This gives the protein CASSRGSTYNEQFF.